This T cell receptor (beta chain) was sequenced during a study of blood T cell repertoires in COVID-19. In the study overall: From the United States, Italy and Spain came samples of acute and convalescent COVID-19. The analysed material was cDNA or gDNA that came from T cells, B-cell-depleted T cells, or PBMCs.

In the original analysis: Counts of nucleated cells, estimated from reference gene primer amplification, were obtained. Assay used: immunoSEQ multiplex PCR; TCRdb lists only in-frame clones, some missing. The D gene and trimming were derived from the DNA, and the V and J assignments and clone size from that table. The data hold under 350,000 clones, with around 86% observed a single time. This CDR3 has 12 amino acids. V lost 4 bases to trimming and J lost 6 bases, with 10 bases between them. CDR1 and CDR2 from the germline V gene are SGHRS and YFSETQ. The material sequenced was peripheral blood. The TCR originated in a human donor in a cohort sampled during active COVID-19. This chain joins TRBV5-1 and TRBJ1-1; D may be TRBD1 (5 bases). The CDR3 DNA reads TGCGCCAGCAGCCTCCCAGGGCCTGAAGCTTTCTTT. Translating it yields CASSLPGPEAFF. The full variable domain, its missing parts supplied by reference TRBV5-1 and TRBJ1-1, is KAGVTQTPRYLIKTRGQQVTLSCSPISGHRSVSWYQQTPGQGLQFLFEYFSETQRNKGNFPGRFSGRQFSNSRSEMNVSTLELGDSALYLCASSLPGPEAFFGQGTRLTVV.